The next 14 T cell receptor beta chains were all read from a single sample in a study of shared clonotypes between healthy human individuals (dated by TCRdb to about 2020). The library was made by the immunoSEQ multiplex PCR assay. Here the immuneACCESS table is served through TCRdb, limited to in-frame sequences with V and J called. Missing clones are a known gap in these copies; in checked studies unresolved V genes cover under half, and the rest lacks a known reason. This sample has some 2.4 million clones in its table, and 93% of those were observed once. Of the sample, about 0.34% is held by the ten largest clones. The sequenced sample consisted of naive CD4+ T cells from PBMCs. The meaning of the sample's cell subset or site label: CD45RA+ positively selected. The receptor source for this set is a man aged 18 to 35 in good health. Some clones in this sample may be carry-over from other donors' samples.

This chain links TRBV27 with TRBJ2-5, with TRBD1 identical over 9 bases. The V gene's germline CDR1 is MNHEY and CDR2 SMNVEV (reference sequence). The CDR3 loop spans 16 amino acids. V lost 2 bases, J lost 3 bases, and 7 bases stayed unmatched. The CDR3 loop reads CASSLGTGLKKETQYF. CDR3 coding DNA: TGTGCCAGCAGTTTAGGGACAGGGCTAAAAAAAGAGACCCAGTACTTC.

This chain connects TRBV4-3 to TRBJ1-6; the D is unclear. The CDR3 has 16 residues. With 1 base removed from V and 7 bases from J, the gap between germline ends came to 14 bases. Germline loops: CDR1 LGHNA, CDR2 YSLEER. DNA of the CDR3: TGCGCCAGCAGCCAAGTGGGCGGAAACGTGAATTCACCCCTCCACTTT. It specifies CASSQVGGNVNSPLHF.

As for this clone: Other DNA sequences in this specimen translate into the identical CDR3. The CDR3 region is CASSQGNSGANVLTF. The CDR3 region has the DNA TGCGCCAGCAGCCAGGGTAACTCTGGGGCCAACGTCCTGACTTTC. The V call is TRBV5-1, the J call TRBJ2-6, with a possible D match to TRBD1 (5 bases). The V gene lost 4 bases and the J gene lost 0 bases, with 8 bases spanning the gap. CDR1 is SGHRS, CDR2 YFSETQ, per germline. The CDR3 totals 15 residues.

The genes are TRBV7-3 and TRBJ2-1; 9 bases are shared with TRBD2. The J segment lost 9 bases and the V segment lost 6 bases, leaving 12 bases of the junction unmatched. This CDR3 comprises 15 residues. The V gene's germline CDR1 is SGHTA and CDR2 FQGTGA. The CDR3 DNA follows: TGTGCCAGCAGGCTAGCGGGGCCAACCCTTAGTGAGCAGTTCTTC. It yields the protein CASRLAGPTLSEQFF.

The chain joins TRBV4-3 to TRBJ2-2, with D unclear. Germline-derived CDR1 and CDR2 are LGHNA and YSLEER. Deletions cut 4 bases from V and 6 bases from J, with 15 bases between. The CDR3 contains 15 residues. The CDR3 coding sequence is TGCGCCAGCAGCCGTATCCAGGATCTTGCCGGGGAGCTGTTTTTT. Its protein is CASSRIQDLAGELFF.

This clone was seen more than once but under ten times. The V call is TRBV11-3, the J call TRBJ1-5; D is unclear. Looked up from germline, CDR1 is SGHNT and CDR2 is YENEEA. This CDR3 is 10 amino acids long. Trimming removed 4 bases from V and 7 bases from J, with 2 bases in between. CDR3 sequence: CASSSQPQHF. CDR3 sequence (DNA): TGTGCCAGCAGCTCCCAGCCCCAGCATTTT.

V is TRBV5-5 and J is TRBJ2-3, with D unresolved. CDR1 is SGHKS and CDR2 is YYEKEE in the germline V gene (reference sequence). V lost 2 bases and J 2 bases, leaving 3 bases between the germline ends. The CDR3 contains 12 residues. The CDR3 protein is CASSFDTDTQYF. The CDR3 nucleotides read TGTGCCAGCAGCTTCGACACAGATACGCAGTATTTT.

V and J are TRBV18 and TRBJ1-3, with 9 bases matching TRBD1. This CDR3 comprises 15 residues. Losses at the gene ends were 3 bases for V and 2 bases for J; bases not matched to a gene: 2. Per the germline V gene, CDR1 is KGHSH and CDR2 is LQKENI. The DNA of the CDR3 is TGTGCCAGCTCACCGACAGGGGGGACTGGAAACACCATATATTTT. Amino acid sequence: CASSPTGGTGNTIYF.

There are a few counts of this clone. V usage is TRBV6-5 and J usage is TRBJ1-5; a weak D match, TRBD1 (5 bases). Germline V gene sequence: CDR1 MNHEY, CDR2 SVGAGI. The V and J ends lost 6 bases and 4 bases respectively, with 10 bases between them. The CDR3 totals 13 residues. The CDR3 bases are TGTGCCAGCAGCCCAGGGTGGAATCAGCCCCAGCATTTT. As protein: CASSPGWNQPQHF.

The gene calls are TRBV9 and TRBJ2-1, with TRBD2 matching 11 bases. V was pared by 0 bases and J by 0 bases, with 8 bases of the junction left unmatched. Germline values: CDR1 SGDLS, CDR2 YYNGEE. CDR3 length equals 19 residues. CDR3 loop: CASSVVGTSGASSYNEQFF. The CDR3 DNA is TGTGCCAGCAGCGTAGTTGGGACTAGCGGTGCCAGCTCCTACAATGAGCAGTTCTTC. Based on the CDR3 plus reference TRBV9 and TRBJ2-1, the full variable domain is DSGVTQTPKHLITATGQRVTLRCSPRSGDLSVYWYQQSLDQGLQFLIQYYNGEERAKGNILERFSAQQFPDLHSELNLSSLELGDSALYFCASSVVGTSGASSYNEQFFGPGTRLTVL.

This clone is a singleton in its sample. The CDR3 sequence: CATRLETQIYNEQFF. In nucleotides, the CDR3 is TGTGCCACCAGGCTAGAGACTCAGATTTACAATGAGCAGTTCTTC. The V call is TRBV6-1, the J call TRBJ2-1, with no clear D. Germline V gives CDR1 MNHNS, CDR2 SASEGT. The CDR3 length is 15 residues. The V and J ends lost 10 bases and 4 bases respectively, with 20 bases between them.

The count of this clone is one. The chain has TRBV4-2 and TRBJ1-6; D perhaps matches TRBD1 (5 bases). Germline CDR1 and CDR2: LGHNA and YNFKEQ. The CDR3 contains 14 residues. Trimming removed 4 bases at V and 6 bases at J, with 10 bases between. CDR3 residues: CASSLPGPNSPLHF. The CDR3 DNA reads TGTGCCAGCAGCCTACCGGGACCTAATTCACCCCTCCACTTT.

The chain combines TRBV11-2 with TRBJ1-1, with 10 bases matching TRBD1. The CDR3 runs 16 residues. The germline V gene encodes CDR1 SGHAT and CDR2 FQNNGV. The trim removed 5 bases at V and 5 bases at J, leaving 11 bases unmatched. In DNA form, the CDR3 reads TGTGCCAGCAGCCCCAGACCGGGACAGGGGAGTACTGAAGCTTTCTTT. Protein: CASSPRPGQGSTEAFF.

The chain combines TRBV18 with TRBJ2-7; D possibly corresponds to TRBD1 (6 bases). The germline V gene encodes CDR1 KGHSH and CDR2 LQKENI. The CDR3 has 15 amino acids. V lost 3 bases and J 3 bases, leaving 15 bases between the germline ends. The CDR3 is CASSPNTGIYYEQYF. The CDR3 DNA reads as TGTGCCAGCTCACCTAATACAGGGATATACTACGAGCAGTACTTC.